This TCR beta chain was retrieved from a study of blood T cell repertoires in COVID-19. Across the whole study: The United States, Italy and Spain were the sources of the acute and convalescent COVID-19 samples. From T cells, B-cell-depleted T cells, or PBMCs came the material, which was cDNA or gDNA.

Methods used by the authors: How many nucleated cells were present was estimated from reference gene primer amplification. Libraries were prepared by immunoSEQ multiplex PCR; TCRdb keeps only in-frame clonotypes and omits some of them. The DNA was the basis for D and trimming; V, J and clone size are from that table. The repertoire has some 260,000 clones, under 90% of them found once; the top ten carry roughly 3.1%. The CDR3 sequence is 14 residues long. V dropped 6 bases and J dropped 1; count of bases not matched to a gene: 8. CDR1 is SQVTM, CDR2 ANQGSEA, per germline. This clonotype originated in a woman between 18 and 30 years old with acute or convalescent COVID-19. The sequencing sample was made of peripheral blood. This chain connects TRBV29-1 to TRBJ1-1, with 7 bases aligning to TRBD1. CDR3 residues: CSVQRQGRNTEAFF. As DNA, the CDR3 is TGCAGCGTCCAACGACAGGGTCGGAACACTGAAGCTTTCTTT. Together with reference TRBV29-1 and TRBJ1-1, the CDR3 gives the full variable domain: SAVISQKPSRDICQRGTSLTIQCQVDSQVTMMFWYRQQPGQSLTLIATANQGSEATYESGFVIDKFPISRPNLTFSTLTVSNMSPEDSSIYLCSVQRQGRNTEAFFGQGTRLTVV.